The rows below give T cell receptor beta chains drawn from one sample of a study of cytomegalovirus exposure and HLA in healthy donors. Some clones are missing from TCRdb's copy, which holds only in-frame ones; the method was immunoSEQ multiplex PCR. This sample carries roughly 130,000 clones, around 70% of them seen once, and the ten largest clones take approximately 2%. Sequenced input: PBMCs. The source is a woman aged 40 to 49 in good health and CMV-seropositive. Both conserved end residues are trimmed from each CDR3.

v_call,j_call,cdr3_length,cdr3_aa
TRBV7-6,TRBJ2-1,16,ASSLGLARGTAANEQF
TRBV28,TRBJ1-2,14,ASREPTGGVAYGYT
TRBV29-1,TRBJ1-1,10,SARARGTEAF
TRBV18,TRBJ1-1,12,ASSPRGGHHEAF
TRBV5-6,TRBJ1-6,14,ASSLGAGAYNSPLH
TRBV11-2,TRBJ2-7,14,ASSGGLAGGRHEQY
TRBV6-5,TRBJ2-7,12,ASSRGDRSYEQY
TRBV7-8,TRBJ1-4,14,ASRETRGATNEKLF
TRBV5-1,TRBJ1-4,13,ASSVTGEVNEKLF
TRBV7-9,TRBJ2-7,12,ASNAGTGSSQQY
TRBV5-5,TRBJ1-4,13,ASSRSGTGEEKLF
TRBV28,TRBJ1-2,12,ASSLMGQGYGYT
TRBV5-6,TRBJ1-6,14,ASSLTGSSQNSPLH
TRBV19,TRBJ1-1,11,ASSIWGGAEAF
TRBV18,TRBJ2-5,11,ASSPRQAETQY
TRBV6-1,TRBJ1-2,11,ASKRDSRYGYT
TRBV27,TRBJ2-3,13,ASSSPDTRTDTQY
TRBV5-1,TRBJ1-2,13,ASSLSYTGIGGYT
TRBV28,TRBJ2-7,15,ASSFVLAGSRMGEQY
TRBV2,TRBJ2-7,13,ASSPLRNPSYEQY
TRBV6-5,TRBJ2-5,12,ASSLAGEVETQY
TRBV7-2,TRBJ2-2,14,ASSFGGTARSGELF
TRBV27,TRBJ2-1,13,ASSLSQNSYNEQF
TRBV2,TRBJ2-7,13,ASSESTGGWSEQY
TRBV28,TRBJ1-3,12,ASSPPGQGNTIY
TRBV5-1,TRBJ2-3,14,ASSPGLAGATDTQY
TRBV20-1,TRBJ2-3,9,SALSTDTQY
TRBV6-6,TRBJ2-5,10,ASSVQGKTQY
TRBV9,TRBJ1-1,11,ASSVAVNTEAF
TRBV6-6,TRBJ2-7,13,ASSRGTGGKYEQY
TRBV29-1,TRBJ2-2,12,SVVGGTGTGELF
TRBV2,TRBJ1-6,11,AREGQGNSPLH
TRBV5-4,TRBJ2-1,12,ASSLAGAMNEQF
TRBV29-1,TRBJ1-2,11,SVPRAGDYGYT
TRBV27,TRBJ2-7,13,ASSLKDSGSFEQY
TRBV7-3,TRBJ2-7,13,ASSLNRDRPYEQY
TRBV19,TRBJ2-3,13,ASSIRVGATDTQY
TRBV18,TRBJ1-1,13,ASSPNPGKDTEAF
TRBV4-1,TRBJ2-6,16,ASSHYRGQVSGANVLT
TRBV25-1,TRBJ1-6,12,ASKGGANNSPLH
TRBV5-1,TRBJ1-4,12,ASSFVGAREKLF
TRBV6-1,TRBJ2-5,13,ASSELVTLPETQY
TRBV5-6,TRBJ1-1,13,ASSSSKGGGTEAF
TRBV27,TRBJ2-1,13,ASSSLAGGQNEQF
TRBV7-2,TRBJ1-2,12,ASSFGTGLYGYT
TRBV28,TRBJ2-3,13,ATGEDRGRADTQY
TRBV7-2,TRBJ1-3,14,ASSFSRFYSGNTIY
TRBV28,TRBJ1-5,12,ASRQGGSNQPQH